The sequence of this T cell receptor beta chain was determined in a study of blood T cell repertoires in COVID-19. On the study more broadly: Spain, Italy and the United States supplied samples that represented acute and convalescent COVID-19.

Profiled with immunoSEQ multiplex PCR; TCRdb holds only in-frame clones, not every one. The sample records 70,000 to 95,000 clones, 89% being singletons. V lost 10 bases to trimming and J lost 8 bases, with 20 bases between them. CDR1 and CDR2 (germline): LNHDA, SQIVND (reference sequence). The CDR3 covers 13 residues. The receptor comes from a man aged 50-60 years with COVID-19, enrolled during active disease. This chain links TRBV19 with TRBJ1-1; no firm D call. What was sequenced was peripheral blood. CDR3 loop: CATTRLAAGEAFF. The CDR3 coding sequence is TGTGCCACCACTCGATTGGCGGCTGGGGAAGCTTTCTTT.